The clone carrying this TCR beta chain came up many times. Amplified TCR beta CDR3 regions derived from RNA transcripts. Primed by the HTBI set, a first-round RT-PCR was run on the TCR CDR3. One entry per CDR3 protein, called by TCRdb with MiXCR from the multiplex PCR reads. The repertoire includes 270,000 or so distinct CDR3 sequences, roughly 15% of them detected once, and around 30% sits in the top ten. The data derive from a study of T cells in Graves' hyperthyroidism and ophthalmopathy. The CDR3 covers 14 residues. Looked up from germline, CDR1 is KGHDR and CDR2 is SFDVKD. Trimming cost V 4 bases and J 5 bases, with 11 bases left between them.

The sequence was collected from a woman in her 50s with Graves' hyperthyroidism that later progressed to Graves' ophthalmopathy. Input material: blood. The J gene is TRBJ1-5, the V gene TRBV24-1; D not resolved. Here the CDR3 reads CATSDHYGDQPQHF. The CDR3 DNA reads TGTGCCACCAGTGACCATTACGGTGATCAGCCCCAGCATTTT.